Below, 21 T cell receptor beta chains from the same sample are listed, as sequenced in a study of OX40 agonist ivuxolimab in advanced cancers. Measured with immunoSEQ multiplex PCR; TCRdb has only the in-frame clones, and not every one. The top ten clones hold approximately 37% of a sample with 41,000 or so clones, approximately 80% of them seen once. Sequencing was performed on CD4+ or CD8+ T cells sorted from blood, taken in a trial of the OX40 agonist ivuxolimab. The receptor set was obtained from an adult with an advanced solid tumor such as melanoma, head and neck, liver or kidney cancer.

V and J are TRBV7-2 and TRBJ2-7; 11 bases are a match to TRBD1. CDR1 is SGHTA and CDR2 is FQGNSA in the germline V gene. J gave up 1 base and V 3 bases, and 5 bases lay outside the gene matches. This CDR3 comprises 16 residues. CDR3 protein: CASSFFGQGASYEQYF. The CDR3 nucleotides read TGTGCCAGCAGCTTCTTCGGACAGGGGGCTTCCTACGAGCAGTACTTC.

This chain uses TRBV5-1 with TRBJ1-6, with D possibly being TRBD1 (6 bases). The CDR3 spans 16 residues. Germline CDR1 is SGHRS and CDR2 is YFSETQ. The V gene lost 0 bases and the J gene lost 4 bases, with 11 bases spanning the gap. In DNA, the CDR3 is TGCGCCAGCAGCTTGGCCGGGACAAGATATAATTCACCCCTCCACTTT. Its translation: CASSLAGTRYNSPLHF.

The rearrangement joins TRBV2 to TRBJ1-4, with 9 bases lining up with TRBD1. V lost 6 bases to trimming and J lost 5 bases; unmatched junction nucleotides: 4. Germline V lookup: CDR1 SNHLY, CDR2 FYNNEI. There are 14 residues in the CDR3. The CDR3 sequence: CASRQGQGNEKLFF. The DNA for the CDR3 is TGTGCCAGCAGACAGGGACAGGGAAATGAAAAACTGTTTTTT.

The V call is TRBV7-2, the J call TRBJ2-5, with D possibly being TRBD1 or TRBD2 (5 bases each). The J call may be wrong; the DNA end is better matched by TRBJ2-7. This CDR3 spans 13 amino acids. Per germline, CDR1 SGHTA and CDR2 FQGNSA. In DNA form, the CDR3 reads TGTGCCAGCAGCTCAGCGAGGGACCGCGAGCAGTACTTC. It yields the protein CASSSARDREQYF.

This clone was seen only once. This chain uses TRBV2 with TRBJ1-4; possibly TRBD1 for D (5 bases). This CDR3 is 13 amino acids long. Germline V gene sequence: CDR1 SNHLY, CDR2 FYNNEI. V lost 3 bases to trimming and J lost 7 bases, with 9 bases between them. The CDR3 loop is CASSEGRSEKLFF. For the CDR3, the DNA is TGTGCCAGCAGTGAGGGACGAAGTGAAAAACTGTTTTTT.

The V and J genes are TRBV7-8 and TRBJ2-4, with D uncertain. The V end lost 5 bases, the J end lost 2 bases, and 16 bases lay between the germline ends. The CDR3 runs 16 residues. Germline V gene lookup returns CDR1 SGHVS and CDR2 FQNEAQ. The CDR3 DNA reads TGTGCCAGCAGCCCCAGCCCCAGGTTGACCAAAAACATTCAGTACTTC. Protein product: CASSPSPRLTKNIQYF.

The V gene is TRBV29-1, the J gene TRBJ1-2; D unclear. In germline, CDR1 is SQVTM, CDR2 ANQGSEA. Between the trimmed V and J ends, which lost 0 bases and 8 bases, there was a span of 13 bases. The CDR3 contains 13 residues. Here the CDR3 reads CSVEDRAARGYTF. Written as DNA, the CDR3 is TGCAGCGTTGAAGATAGGGCAGCGCGGGGCTACACCTTC.

The V gene is TRBV5-1, the J gene TRBJ1-5, with D unclear. The germline V gene has CDR1 SGHRS and CDR2 YFSETQ. V dropped 2 bases and J dropped 1 base, with 10 bases sitting between them. CDR3 length: 15 amino acids. DNA of the CDR3: TGCGCCAGCAGCTTATATAGCGGCAGCAATCAGCCCCAGCATTTT. It encodes CASSLYSGSNQPQHF.

CDR3 in DNA: TGTGCCAGTAGTATAGTTGGACTAGGCCCAAATGAGCAGTTCTTC. Residues: CASSIVGLGPNEQFF. The V and J genes are TRBV19 and TRBJ2-1, with 7 bases identical to TRBD2. The CDR3 covers 15 residues. Germline trimming cut 1 base from V and 7 bases from J; bases unmatched to any gene: 7. Germline values: CDR1 LNHDA, CDR2 SQIVND (reference sequence).

In this sample, this clone turned up once. The rearrangement uses TRBV2 and TRBJ1-1; TRBD1 is a possible D gene (5 bases). The CDR3 is 15 amino acids. Trimming pared 2 bases from V and 0 bases from J, leaving 10 bases between. Germline V gene lookup returns CDR1 SNHLY and CDR2 FYNNEI. The CDR3 reads CASSEYKGLNTEAFF. Here the CDR3 DNA reads TGTGCCAGCAGTGAATACAAGGGACTGAACACTGAAGCTTTCTTT. Full variable domain (remainder filled in from reference TRBV2 and TRBJ1-1): EPEVTQTPSHQVTQMGQEVILRCVPISNHLYFYWYRQILGQKVEFLVSFYNNEISEKSEIFDDQFSVERPDGSNFTLKIRSTKLEDSAMYFCASSEYKGLNTEAFFGQGTRLTVV.

The gene calls are TRBV4-1 and TRBJ1-2; D is possibly TRBD1 (5 bases). The V gene's germline CDR1 is MGHRA and CDR2 YSYEKL. The ends were cut back, 0 bases at V and 5 bases at J, with 16 bases in the middle. The CDR3 consists of 16 residues. The CDR3 nucleotides read TGCGCCAGCAGCCAAGAGGGAAGGGGCCCCGAGTATGGCTACACCTTC. It is translated as CASSQEGRGPEYGYTF.

This clone was counted once. The chain uses TRBV6-4 and TRBJ2-1, with TRBD2 matching over 7 bases. Germline CDR1 MRHNA, CDR2 SNTAGT. V dropped 9 bases and J dropped 8; count of bases not matched to a gene: 16. The CDR3 has 15 amino acids. The CDR3 DNA is TGTGCCAGTTCGTCTAGCGGTCTTCGTGGCGATGAGCAGTTCTTC. It translates to CASSSSGLRGDEQFF.

J is TRBJ1-1 and V is TRBV10-3; D remains ambiguous. Germline lookup yields CDR1 ENHRY and CDR2 SYGVKD. V lost 0 bases and J lost 7, with 9 bases in between. CDR3 length: 13 residues. The CDR3 sequence: CAISESVGSEAFF. The CDR3 DNA reads as TGTGCCATCAGTGAGTCGGTTGGGAGTGAAGCTTTCTTT.

This sequence joins TRBV11-2 and TRBJ2-5; D gene ambiguous. CDR1 and CDR2 (germline): SGHAT, FQNNGV. CDR3 length equals 15 residues. V dropped 5 bases and J dropped 1 base, with 14 bases sitting between them. CDR3 region: CASSLVWAPQETQYF. As DNA, the CDR3 is TGTGCCAGCAGCCTGGTTTGGGCCCCCCAAGAGACCCAGTACTTC.

The V call is TRBV7-8, the J call TRBJ1-5; possibly TRBD1 for D (6 bases). This CDR3 region has 14 residues. V lost 1 base to trimming and J lost 3 bases, with 7 bases between them. Per the germline V gene, CDR1 is SGHVS and CDR2 is FQNEAQ. CDR3 bases: TGTGCCAGCAGCTTAGGGACAGACAATCAGCCCCAGCATTTT. It codes for CASSLGTDNQPQHF. Full variable domain (missing parts from reference TRBV7-8 and TRBJ1-5): GAGVSQSPRYKVAKRGQDVALRCDPISGHVSLFWYQQALGQGPEFLTYFQNEAQLDKSGLPSDRFFAERPEGSVSTLKIQRTQQEDSAVYLCASSLGTDNQPQHFGDGTRLSIL.

This chain joins TRBV6-1 and TRBJ2-3, with 8 nucleotides matching TRBD1. The trim removed 6 bases at V and 4 bases at J, leaving 6 bases unmatched. The CDR3 has 14 amino acids. Germline V gene lookup returns CDR1 MNHNS and CDR2 SASEGT. CDR3 region: CASRGQVVSDTQYF. The DNA of the CDR3 is TGTGCCAGCAGGGGACAGGTTGTTTCAGATACGCAGTATTTT.

This clone occurred a few times. The chain carries TRBV2 and TRBJ1-5, with TRBD1 as a possible D gene (5 bases). Germline CDR1 SNHLY, CDR2 FYNNEI. The CDR3 has 12 residues. Trimming pared 3 bases from V and 7 bases from J, leaving 7 bases between. In DNA, the CDR3 is TGTGCCAGCAGTGAGGGGCAGCAGCCCCAGCATTTT. Encoded protein: CASSEGQQPQHF.

The V gene is TRBV6-5, the J gene TRBJ1-5; 8 nucleotides line up with TRBD1. Trimming removed 2 bases from V and 2 bases from J; junction bases left unmatched: 2. The length of the CDR3 is 15 residues. Germline CDR1 and CDR2: MNHEY and SVGAGI. The CDR3 DNA reads TGTGCCAGCAGTTACGACAGGGGACGCAATCAGCCCCAGCATTTT. It yields the protein CASSYDRGRNQPQHF.

V usage is TRBV19 and J usage is TRBJ1-1, with 7 nucleotides matching TRBD1. The germline gives CDR1 LNHDA, CDR2 SQIVND (reference sequence). The V gene end was trimmed by 2 bases and the J gene end by 5 bases; junction bases not matched to a gene: 14. The CDR3 has 17 amino acids. CDR3 sequence (DNA): TGTGCCAGTAGTATAAAAATCCGACAGGGAGGGGGGACTGAAGCTTTCTTT. This sequence encodes CASSIKIRQGGGTEAFF. Drawing the rest from reference TRBV19 and TRBJ1-1, the complete variable domain is DGGITQSPKYLFRKEGQNVTLSCEQNLNHDAMYWYRQDPGQGLRLIYYSQIVNDFQKGDIAEGYSVSREKKESFPLTVTSAQKNPTAFYLCASSIKIRQGGGTEAFFGQGTRLTVV.

V gene TRBV6-5 combines with J gene TRBJ1-3; tentatively, D is TRBD1 (5 bases). There are 15 residues in the CDR3. Germline V gene lookup returns CDR1 MNHEY and CDR2 SVGAGI. V gave up 0 bases and J gave up 3 bases, with 9 bases separating them. CDR3 nucleotide sequence: TGTGCCAGCAGTTACTCGGGCAGGGTTGGAAACACCATATATTTT. Translation: CASSYSGRVGNTIYF.

The V and J genes are TRBV18 and TRBJ1-2; D unresolved. V was pared by 4 bases and J by 8 bases, with 11 bases between. The germline CDR1 and CDR2 sequences are KGHSH and LQKENI. The CDR3 runs 12 residues. The CDR3, as DNA: TGTGCCAGCTCACTGACCAATAGGGGCTACACCTTC. Encoded protein: CASSLTNRGYTF. Filled out from reference TRBV18 and TRBJ1-2, the complete variable domain reads NAGVMQNPRHLVRRRGQEARLRCSPMKGHSHVYWYRQLPEEGLKFMVYLQKENIIDESGMPKERFSAEFPKEGPSILRIQQVVRGDSAAYFCASSLTNRGYTFGSGTRLTVV.